This T cell receptor (beta chain) was recovered during a study of blood T cell repertoires in COVID-19. Study-wide background: The analysed material was cDNA or gDNA that came from T cells, B-cell-depleted T cells, or PBMCs.

Libraries were prepared by immunoSEQ multiplex PCR; TCRdb keeps only in-frame clonotypes and omits some of them. The repertoire holds fewer than 200,000 clones, with just under 90% as singletons. Trimming at V came to 0 bases and at J to 6 bases, leaving 15 bases not matched to a gene. The CDR3 covers 18 residues. Looked up from germline, CDR1 is SGHRS and CDR2 is YFSETQ. Sequencing used peripheral blood. The V and J genes are TRBV5-1 and TRBJ2-3; 8 nucleotides match TRBD2. This TCR was recovered from a woman in her late teens or twenties who had recovered from COVID-19. CDR3 region: CASSLVPTRAGEGDTQYF. CDR3 sequence (DNA): TGCGCCAGCAGCTTGGTTCCCACCAGAGCGGGAGAAGGCGATACGCAGTATTTT.